Following are 16 T cell receptor beta chains from one sample sequenced in a study of shared clonotypes between healthy human individuals. Profiled with immunoSEQ multiplex PCR; TCRdb holds only in-frame clones, not every one. Altogether roughly 700,000 clones are present, 74% being singletons, with the ten largest covering 1.5% to 2%. The material sequenced was memory CD4+ T cells sorted from blood. Subset in this sample: CD45RA-negative fraction. These receptors were collected from a woman aged 25 to 39 in good health.

This clone was picked up many times. The chain links TRBV11-2 to TRBJ1-2; 9 bases are a match to TRBD1. The germline CDR1 and CDR2 sequences are SGHAT and FQNNGV. J was trimmed by 8 bases and V by 4 bases; bases with no gene match: 5. CDR3 length equals 13 residues. CDR3 amino acids: CASSSQGAEGYTF. CDR3 bases: TGTGCCAGCAGCTCACAGGGGGCAGAGGGCTACACCTTC.

V gene TRBV2 combines with J gene TRBJ1-5; no clear D gene. The CDR3 contains 14 residues. Germline V gene data show CDR1 as SNHLY and CDR2 as FYNNEI. Deletions cut 6 bases from V and 7 bases from J, with 16 bases between. The CDR3 DNA sequence: TGTGCCAGCAGCGGAACGACCGCCGCCCAGCCCCAGCATTTT. This gives the protein CASSGTTAAQPQHF.

In the case of this clone: Other DNA sequences within the sample encode an identical CDR3. The rearrangement uses TRBV5-4 and TRBJ2-1; no definite D call. The V end lost 2 bases, the J end lost 6 bases, and 6 bases lay between the germline ends. This CDR3 contains 12 residues. Germline CDR1 and CDR2: SGHNT and YYREEE (reference sequence). The CDR3 nucleotides are TGTGCCAGCAGCTTAACTGGCAATGAGCAGTTCTTC. It yields the protein CASSLTGNEQFF.

The chain joins TRBV6-5 to TRBJ2-1; D not certain. With 5 bases removed from V and 2 bases from J, the gap between germline ends came to 10 bases. CDR3 length equals 14 residues. Germline V gene sequence: CDR1 MNHEY, CDR2 SVGAGI. CDR3 nucleotide sequence: TGTGCCAGCAGTAAACTCGGAACCTACAATGAGCAGTTCTTC. As protein: CASSKLGTYNEQFF.

This rearrangement joins TRBV7-9 to TRBJ2-4; D is unclear. V was shortened by 3 bases and J by 12 bases, with 21 bases between the two germline ends. This CDR3 has 15 amino acids. Per the germline V gene, CDR1 is SEHNR and CDR2 is FQNEAQ (reference sequence). The CDR3 here is CASSFDRSAPSSQYF. The CDR3 bases are TGTGCCAGCAGCTTCGACCGATCGGCCCCCTCCTCTCAGTACTTC.

The chain recombines TRBV27 with TRBJ2-3; D unresolved. The CDR3 consists of 14 residues. Germline-derived CDR1 and CDR2 are MNHEY and SMNVEV (reference sequence). V gave up 3 bases and J gave up 8 bases, with 15 bases separating them. The CDR3 DNA reads as TGTGCCAGCAGTTTCACGCCCAGGCCTTTTACGCAGTATTTT. Amino acids: CASSFTPRPFTQYF.

The chain combines TRBV7-3 with TRBJ1-1; D may be TRBD1 (5 bases). Germline CDR1 SGHTA, CDR2 FQGTGA. This CDR3 contains 14 residues. Between the trimmed V and J ends, which lost 5 bases and 2 bases, there was a span of 12 bases. CDR3 protein: CASSPGSGNTEAFF. As DNA, the CDR3 is TGTGCCAGCAGCCCAGGGAGTGGCAACACTGAAGCTTTCTTT.

This chain joins TRBV27 and TRBJ1-4; D remains unclear. Germline V gene sequence: CDR1 MNHEY, CDR2 SMNVEV (reference sequence). The V end lost 4 bases, the J end lost 5 bases, and 20 bases lay between the germline ends. CDR3 length: 17 residues. The CDR3 here is CASSSPRGKVGNEKLFF. For the CDR3, the DNA is TGTGCCAGCAGTTCCCCTCGAGGGAAGGTGGGAAATGAAAAACTGTTTTTT.

The chain carries TRBV6-1 and TRBJ1-5, with a weak D call TRBD1 (5 bases). Deletions cut 5 bases from V and 5 bases from J, with 16 bases between. Germline CDR1 and CDR2: MNHNS and SASEGT. This CDR3 region has 15 residues. The CDR3 DNA reads as TGTGCCAGCAGTCTTACCCAGGGAAGGGATCAGCCCCAGCATTTT. Protein sequence: CASSLTQGRDQPQHF.

This chain links TRBV5-1 with TRBJ2-2; D remains unclear. V lost 8 bases and J lost 0, with 8 bases in between. The CDR3 spans 13 residues. CDR1 and CDR2 from the germline V gene are SGHRS and YFSETQ. CDR3 protein: CASRASNTGELFF. In DNA, the CDR3 is TGCGCCAGTCGAGCATCGAACACCGGGGAGCTGTTTTTT.

This clone was seen only once. Being one base from a much bigger clone, this may be a read error. This chain links TRBV7-8 with TRBJ1-3; no clear D. V lost 5 bases and J lost 0, with 8 bases in between. The CDR3 runs to 14 residues. Germline V gives CDR1 SGHVS, CDR2 FQNEAQ. The CDR3 sequence is CASSPQYSGNTIYF. The DNA of the CDR3 is TGTGCCAGCAGCCCCCAGTACTCTGGAAACACCATATATTTT. Drawing the rest from reference TRBV7-8 and TRBJ1-3, the complete variable domain is GAGVSQSPRYKVAKRGQDVALRCDPISGHVSLFWYQQALGQGPEFLTYFQNEAQLDKSGLPSDRFFAERPEGSVSTLKIQRTQQEDSAVYLCASSPQYSGNTIYFGEGSWLTVV.

The V call is TRBV4-1, the J call TRBJ2-5; D ambiguous. The CDR3 length is 13 residues. Trimming cost V 4 bases and J 5 bases, with 11 bases left between them. The germline V gene has CDR1 MGHRA and CDR2 YSYEKL. The CDR3 reads CASSLGGWETQYF. The CDR3 bases are TGCGCCAGCAGCCTGGGTGGATGGGAGACCCAGTACTTC.

This sequence joins TRBV25-1 and TRBJ2-3; D is unresolved. V shed 8 bases and J shed 3 bases, with 21 bases lying between them. The length of the CDR3 is 16 residues. CDR1 is MGHDK and CDR2 is SYGVNS in the germline V gene. CDR3 residues: CASSGPVPPGTDTQYF. The CDR3 DNA sequence: TGTGCCAGCTCCGGGCCGGTCCCACCTGGGACAGATACGCAGTATTTT.

The rearrangement joins TRBV14 to TRBJ2-1; TRBD2 matches 10 bases. The germline CDR1 and CDR2 sequences are SGHDN and FVKESK. The ends lost 6 bases at V and 9 bases at J; junction bases unmatched: 11. This CDR3 comprises 15 residues. The CDR3 region is CASRPAGGGLIEQFF. CDR3 nucleotide sequence: TGTGCCAGCAGACCAGCGGGAGGGGGTTTGATTGAGCAGTTCTTC.

This clone came up once. The V and J genes are TRBV29-1 and TRBJ2-1; D not certain. CDR3 length equals 13 residues. V lost 6 bases and J 8 bases, leaving 17 bases between the germline ends. Germline CDR1 reads SQVTM; CDR2 reads ANQGSEA. CDR3 DNA: TGCAGCGTCCCGCTTACAGTGATCCATGAGCAGTTCTTC. Its protein product is CSVPLTVIHEQFF.

This clone has a handful of counts. The rearrangement links TRBV30 to TRBJ1-1; D gene uncertain. Germline V gives CDR1 GTSNPN, CDR2 SVGIG (reference sequence). CDR3 size: 13 residues. Trimming removed 1 base from V and 0 bases from J, with 6 bases in between. The CDR3 DNA follows: TGTGCCTGGAGTGACAGACTGAACACTGAAGCTTTCTTT. It yields the protein CAWSDRLNTEAFF.